The 20 T cell receptor beta chains presented below share a single source sample, sequenced in a study of Graves' ophthalmopathy and Graves' hyperthyroidism. The TCR beta CDR3 regions underwent amplification from RNA transcripts. In the first round, RT-PCR was carried out with HTBI primers, and a multiplex PCR formed the second round. Via MiXCR, TCRdb re-called the multiplex PCR reads, giving one row per CDR3 protein. The sample consists of 400,000 to 500,000 distinct CDR3 sequences, under 25% of them appearing once. Sequenced input: peripheral blood. The receptor source for this set is a young woman with stable Graves' hyperthyroidism.

The CDR3 nucleotides read TGCAGTCCTAACGTAGAGGGACTAGCGGGAGTATCCTACGAGCAGTACTTC. Its protein product is CSPNVEGLAGVSYEQYF. The chain links TRBV20-1 to TRBJ2-7; 14 positions match TRBD2. CDR1 and CDR2 from the germline V gene are DFQATT and SNEGSKA (reference sequence). CDR3 length: 17 amino acids. Trimming cost V 8 bases and J 1 base; bases outside gene matches: 13.

This clonotype has only a few counts. The rearrangement joins TRBV6-5 to TRBJ2-7; 7 nucleotides line up with TRBD2. The CDR3 has 15 amino acids. V gave up 0 bases and J gave up 3 bases; unmatched junction bases: 5. The V gene's germline CDR1 is MNHEY and CDR2 SVGAGI. DNA for the CDR3: TGTGCCAGCAGTTACTCGCGGGAGAAGCTCTACGAGCAGTACTTC. Translated, it gives CASSYSREKLYEQYF.

V is TRBV28 and J is TRBJ2-7; D is perhaps TRBD1 (8 bases). This CDR3 is 14 amino acids long. V shed 7 bases and J shed 4 bases, with 17 bases lying between them. Per the germline V gene, CDR1 is MDHEN and CDR2 is SYDVKM. The CDR3 DNA sequence: TGTGCCAGCAAACAACAGGGGGGGCCTTACGAGCAGTACTTC. Encoded protein: CASKQQGGPYEQYF.

The chain is built from TRBV6-1 and TRBJ2-7, with 15 bases identical to TRBD2. Trimming took 4 bases from V and 6 from J; bases not matched to a gene: 4. CDR3 length: 15 amino acids. Germline V gene sequence: CDR1 MNHNS, CDR2 SASEGT. The CDR3: CASSAWTSGRAEQYF. CDR3 coding DNA: TGTGCCAGCAGTGCATGGACTAGCGGGAGGGCCGAGCAGTACTTC.

This clonotype came up many times. The genes are TRBV20-1 and TRBJ1-1; D is undetermined. CDR1 and CDR2 (germline): DFQATT, SNEGSKA (reference sequence). V was pared by 5 bases and J by 0 bases, with 10 bases between. The CDR3 runs to 13 residues. CDR3 in DNA: TGCAGTGCTTATACAGACATGAACACTGAAGCTTTCTTT. Translating it yields CSAYTDMNTEAFF.

The rearrangement links TRBV6-1 to TRBJ1-1; the D gene is possibly TRBD1 (6 bases). Germline CDR1 and CDR2: MNHNS and SASEGT. CDR3 size: 16 residues. V lost 4 bases and J 0 bases, leaving 15 bases between the germline ends. This CDR3 is CASSVGRGRVNTEAFF. CDR3 nucleotides: TGTGCCAGCAGTGTGGGCAGGGGTCGAGTGAACACTGAAGCTTTCTTT.

In this sample, this clonotype turned up many times. The J gene is TRBJ1-1, the V gene TRBV19; D possibly corresponds to TRBD1 (5 bases). The CDR3 totals 10 residues. V was cut by 9 bases and J by 5 bases, with 7 bases left in between. CDR1 and CDR2 from the germline V gene are LNHDA and SQIVND (reference sequence). The CDR3 region is CASGGTEAFF. For the CDR3, the DNA is TGTGCCAGCGGGGGGACTGAAGCTTTCTTT. Variable domain in full (rest from reference TRBV19 and TRBJ1-1): DGGITQSPKYLFRKEGQNVTLSCEQNLNHDAMYWYRQDPGQGLRLIYYSQIVNDFQKGDIAEGYSVSREKKESFPLTVTSAQKNPTAFYLCASGGTEAFFGQGTRLTVV.

This clonotype was detected ten times or more. The chain recombines TRBV25-1 with TRBJ2-2, with TRBD2 as a possible D gene (6 bases). Looked up from germline, CDR1 is MGHDK and CDR2 is SYGVNS. V dropped 2 bases and J dropped 6 bases, with 10 bases sitting between them. CDR3 size: 14 residues. CDR3 in amino acids: CASSESSGAGELFF. DNA of the CDR3: TGTGCCAGCAGTGAAAGTAGCGGAGCCGGGGAGCTGTTTTTT.

Only a few counts were recorded for this clonotype. The conserved phenylalanine or tryptophan normally closing the CDR3 is absent here, so this likely arose from a read error. It is unclear where the CDR3 begins or ends on the DNA, so no DNA is shown, and the CDR3 is as TCRdb lists it. This chain links TRBV12-3 or TRBV12-4 with TRBJ1-2; TRBD1 is the table's D call and was not checked against the DNA. Termini included, the CDR3 measures 13 amino acids. CDR3 in amino acids: CASSLTGEGHAGL.

This clonotype was seen ten or more times. The rearrangement uses TRBV7-2 and TRBJ2-7; 10 bases agree with TRBD2. This CDR3 has 15 residues. Looked up from germline, CDR1 is SGHTA and CDR2 is FQGNSA. V lost 5 bases to trimming and J lost 5 bases; unmatched junction nucleotides: 9. The CDR3 protein is CASSRTSGTGDEQYF. In DNA, the CDR3 is TGTGCCAGCAGCCGAACTAGCGGGACAGGTGACGAGCAGTACTTC.

This clonotype was recorded at least ten times. The V call is TRBV12-3 or TRBV12-4, the J call TRBJ2-7; 12 positions match TRBD2. V trimming: 3 bases; J trimming: 6 bases; junction bases outside the gene matches: 3. The CDR3 is 14 residues long. In DNA, the CDR3 is TGTGCCAGCAGTTTCCCTAGCGGGAGGGTCGAGCAGTACTTC. Translated: CASSFPSGRVEQYF.

The chain joins TRBV6-1 to TRBJ2-7; 7 bases are shared with TRBD1. After removal of 6 bases from V and 2 bases from J, the junction contained 16 bases not matched to a gene. Germline loops: CDR1 MNHNS, CDR2 SASEGT. The CDR3 contains 17 residues. The CDR3, as DNA: TGTGCCAGCAGCCAAGGAATGGGACAGCTTGGGGCCTACGAGCAGTACTTC. This sequence encodes CASSQGMGQLGAYEQYF.

Ten or more counts support this clonotype. An end of the junction differs from the germline gene, which may be a read error. The chain couples TRBV10-2 to TRBJ2-7; 8 bases are shared with TRBD1. From germline, CDR1 is WSHSY and CDR2 SAAADI. CDR3 length: 14 amino acids. DNA of the CDR3: TGTGCCAGCAGTGAATCCGGACAGGGCTACGAGCAGTACTTC. The encoded protein is CASSESGQGYEQYF.

There are many counts of this clonotype. The chain is built from TRBV6-2 or TRBV6-3 and TRBJ1-2; D ambiguous. The length of the CDR3 is 13 residues. V was shortened by 5 bases and J by 0 bases, with 7 bases between the two germline ends. The germline V gene encodes CDR1 MNHEY and CDR2 SVGEGT. CDR3 in DNA: TGTGCCAGCAGTCCACTAACTAACTATGGCTACACCTTC. Translated, it gives CASSPLTNYGYTF.

This clonotype showed up just a few times. The chain uses TRBV5-1 and TRBJ2-7; TRBD2 aligns across 9 bases. CDR1 and CDR2 (germline): SGHRS, YFSETQ. The V gene end was trimmed by 4 bases and the J gene end by 5 bases; junction bases not matched to a gene: 4. This CDR3 has 13 residues. The CDR3 sequence: CASSHAGGNEQYF. CDR3 sequence (DNA): TGCGCCAGCAGCCACGCGGGGGGGAACGAGCAGTACTTC.

The chain employs TRBV27 and TRBJ1-1, with a weak D call TRBD1 (5 bases). Germline V gene lookup returns CDR1 MNHEY and CDR2 SMNVEV (reference sequence). This CDR3 is 15 amino acids long. The V and J ends lost 0 bases and 5 bases respectively, with 13 bases between them. CDR3 residues: CASSLSGGVGTEAFF. CDR3 DNA sequence: TGTGCCAGCAGTTTATCAGGAGGGGTCGGGACTGAAGCTTTCTTT.

This clonotype was seen many times. The chain links TRBV6-4 to TRBJ1-2; 7 bases line up with TRBD1. Per germline, CDR1 MRHNA and CDR2 SNTAGT. Trimming at V came to 0 bases and at J to 2 bases, leaving 0 bases not matched to a gene. CDR3 size: 14 residues. CDR3 bases: TGTGCCAGCAGTGACTCGGGACAGAACTATGGCTACACCTTC. Residues: CASSDSGQNYGYTF.

The V gene is TRBV19, the J gene TRBJ1-5; maybe TRBD1 (6 bases). The germline V gene encodes CDR1 LNHDA and CDR2 SQIVND (reference sequence). Between the trimmed V and J ends, which lost 6 bases and 2 bases, there was a span of 14 bases. The CDR3 has 15 amino acids. The CDR3 DNA reads as TGTGCCAGTAGCCGGGACATAGGGGGCAATCAGCCCCAGCATTTT. Translating gives CASSRDIGGNQPQHF.

This clonotype was observed a single time. The chain couples TRBV29-1 to TRBJ1-2, with D possibly matching TRBD1 (5 bases). Per germline, CDR1 SQVTM and CDR2 ANQGSEA. The CDR3 extends over 12 amino acids. V was trimmed by 4 bases and J by 3 bases, leaving 9 bases between them. This CDR3 reads CSVAGTDYGYTF. The CDR3 DNA reads as TGCAGCGTTGCAGGGACGGACTATGGCTACACCTTC.

In its sample, this clonotype was seen many times. The chain employs TRBV25-1 and TRBJ2-6; D may be TRBD1 (6 bases). The germline V gene encodes CDR1 MGHDK and CDR2 SYGVNS. V dropped 11 bases and J dropped 4 bases, with 18 bases sitting between them. The CDR3 has 15 amino acids. The CDR3 DNA sequence: TGTGCCCCGAAATTCAGGGGCCTCGGGGCCAACGTCCTGACTTTC. Protein: CAPKFRGLGANVLTF.